The rows below give T cell receptor beta chains drawn from one sample of a study of T cell repertoires in cytomegalovirus infection. TCRdb reprocessed the reads via MiXCR and lists one record per CDR3 protein. This sample has around 900,000 distinct CDR3 sequences; roughly 30% occur once, and the top ten carry roughly 13%. These TCRs are of unknown antigen specificity. Sequencing was performed on cultured CD8+ T cells from PBMCs, taken from culture after CMV antigen stimulation. The receptor set was obtained from a human donor in good health (CMV status not recorded). Some clones in this sample may be carry-over from other donors' samples. The CDR3 runs from the conserved cysteine through the conserved F or W. The order of the fields is J gene, clone size, V gene, D gene, CDR3 protein, CDR3 DNA. The D gene is left open where the match is weak. Where a row states a size, it is once, few, many or the class of an expanded clone; other rows omit it.

>TRBJ2-3|few|TRBV28|TRBD1
CASSLGQGPGDTQYF
TGTGCCAGCAGTCTAGGACAGGGACCTGGAGATACGCAGTATTTT
>TRBJ2-4|few|TRBV2|.
CASSAGTIAKNIQYF
TGTGCCAGCAGTGCCGGTACGATAGCCAAAAACATTCAGTACTTC
>TRBJ1-2|.|TRBV13|.
CASSLGRRLNYGYTF
TGTGCCAGCAGCTTAGGACGCAGGTTGAACTATGGCTACACCTTC
>TRBJ2-1|many|TRBV11-3|TRBD1
CASSKTGQGSYNEQFF
TGTGCCAGCAGCAAAACTGGACAGGGCTCCTACAATGAGCAGTTCTTC
>TRBJ2-5|many|TRBV28|.
CASSFGGGPGETQYF
TGTGCCAGCAGTTTTGGGGGGGGGCCGGGTGAGACCCAGTACTTC
>TRBJ2-1|.|TRBV9|TRBD1
CASSVRRDREGNEQFF
TGTGCCAGCAGCGTACGTCGGGACAGGGAGGGGAATGAGCAGTTCTTC
>TRBJ2-1|few|TRBV10-3|TRBD1
CAISEGTGIHEQFF
TGTGCCATCAGTGAGGGGACAGGGATCCATGAGCAGTTCTTC
>TRBJ2-3|.|TRBV7-8|TRBD2
CASSLGLAGEGDTQYF
TGTGCCAGCAGCCTCGGACTAGCGGGGGAGGGGGATACGCAGTATTTT
>TRBJ2-3|.|TRBV20-1|.
CSARGVVGTSTDTQYF
TGCAGTGCTAGGGGGGTGGTAGGAACTAGCACAGATACGCAGTATTTT
>TRBJ1-2|.|TRBV5-1|TRBD1
CASSSPGQVYGYTF
TGCGCCAGCAGCTCACCGGGACAGGTCTATGGCTACACCTTC
>TRBJ2-1|.|TRBV6-4|.
CASSDSAGTLNEQFF
TGTGCCAGCAGTGACTCAGCGGGCACTCTCAATGAGCAGTTCTTC
>TRBJ2-1|.|TRBV12-5|TRBD2
CASGPGTSGYNEQFF
TGTGCTAGTGGTCCTGGGACTAGCGGGTATAATGAGCAGTTCTTC
>TRBJ1-2|few|TRBV7-8|TRBD1
CASSFWASRGQIYYGYTF
TGTGCCAGCAGCTTTTGGGCGAGCAGGGGACAGATCTACTATGGCTACACCTTC
>TRBJ2-7|few|TRBV7-6|.
CASSSSRGYEQYF
TGTGCCAGCAGTTCTTCCCGGGGCTACGAGCAGTACTTC